These T cell receptor beta chains were read from a single sample in a study of T cell repertoires in ileal Crohn's disease. Only in-frame clones appear in the TCRdb table, and some are missing; sequencing was by immunoSEQ multiplex PCR. The table records thousands of clones, 80% of them present only once. The source material was ileal tissue. The receptors originated from an adult with Crohn's disease. The CDR3 runs from the conserved cysteine through the conserved F or W. D genes are given only for firm matches. Clone sizes are given selectively: once, few, many, or a class where the clone is expanded.

abundance,d_gene,v_gene,len,j_gene,CDR3nt,CDR3aa
once,-,TRBV18,14,TRBJ2-1,TGTGCCAGCTCACCAACAGGGTCCTACAATGAGCAGTTCTTC,CASSPTGSYNEQFF
-,-,TRBV7-8,16,TRBJ2-2,TGTGCCAGCAGCCGAGGGGGTAGAGATAAGACCGGGGAGCTGTTTTTT,CASSRGGRDKTGELFF
-,-,TRBV4-1,15,TRBJ1-1,TGCGCCAGCAGCCCACAAAAGTATCCGAACACTGAAGCTTTCTTT,CASSPQKYPNTEAFF
-,TRBD2,TRBV10-3,16,TRBJ2-7,TGTGCCATCAGTGAGTCTAGGGGACTAGCGGTTCCCGAGCAGTACTTC,CAISESRGLAVPEQYF
-,-,TRBV7-9,13,TRBJ2-3,TGTGCCAGCAGCTTAGGCTACACAGATACGCAGTATTTT,CASSLGYTDTQYF
-,-,TRBV5-4,12,TRBJ2-5,TGTGCCAGCAGCCTCAGGGCGGAGACCCAGTACTTC,CASSLRAETQYF
-,TRBD2,TRBV19,13,TRBJ2-3,TGTGCCAGTAGTTCGGGACTAGCGGGTACGCAGTATTTT,CASSSGLAGTQYF
-,TRBD2,TRBV6-6,14,TRBJ2-5,TGTGCCAGCAAGGGCGGGAGTCTCGAAGAGACCCAGTACTTC,CASKGGSLEETQYF
-,-,TRBV7-9,13,TRBJ2-1,TGTGCCAGCAGCCTCCCGGCAGACAATGAGCAGTTCTTC,CASSLPADNEQFF
few,-,TRBV10-3,15,TRBJ1-1,TGTGCCATCAGCGAGACGGGCCTAGGGAACACTGAAGCTTTCTTT,CAISETGLGNTEAFF
once,TRBD1,TRBV28,13,TRBJ2-7,TGTGCCAGCAGTCCCGGACAGGGATACGAGCAGTACTTC,CASSPGQGYEQYF
once,-,TRBV30,15,TRBJ2-4,TGTGCCTGGAGTGTACAAGGCAGAGCCAAAAACATTCAGTACTTC,CAWSVQGRAKNIQYF
-,-,TRBV12-5,13,TRBJ1-5,TGTGCTAGTCAACGGGGGGCTGTTCAGCCCCAGCATTTT,CASQRGAVQPQHF
-,TRBD1,TRBV29-1,13,TRBJ1-6,TGCAGCGTCAAACGGGACAGAAATTCACCCCTCCACTTT,CSVKRDRNSPLHF
-,-,TRBV5-1,14,TRBJ2-1,TGCGCCAGCAGCTGGGGGCCTCCTGACAATGAGCAGTTCTTC,CASSWGPPDNEQFF
-,-,TRBV11-2,15,TRBJ1-5,TGTGCCAGCAGCGATGACCCGGGACCTAATCAGCCCCAGCATTTT,CASSDDPGPNQPQHF
few,-,TRBV11-2,15,TRBJ2-5,TGTGCCAGCAGCTTGGGGGGCTCTCAAAAAGAGACCCAGTACTTC,CASSLGGSQKETQYF
-,TRBD1,TRBV5-1,14,TRBJ1-4,TGCGCCAGCAGCTTGCGACAGGGGGTGGAAAAACTGTTTTTT,CASSLRQGVEKLFF
-,-,TRBV5-4,12,TRBJ1-1,TGTGCCAGCAGCTCTGGGTACACTGAAGCTTTCTTT,CASSSGYTEAFF
-,-,TRBV6-5,15,TRBJ2-1,TGTGCCAGCCGGTTGAGGGGAGGTTTTAGAAATGAGCAGTTCTTC,CASRLRGGFRNEQFF
few,TRBD2,TRBV9,16,TRBJ2-1,TGTGCCAGCAGCGTAGGACCTAGCGGGGGATACAATGAGCAGTTCTTC,CASSVGPSGGYNEQFF
-,TRBD1,TRBV6-5,14,TRBJ2-7,TGTGCCAGCAGTCTTTCTCAGGGGGCGCCGGGGCAGTACTTC,CASSLSQGAPGQYF
-,-,TRBV6-6,13,TRBJ2-3,TGTGCCACGGGGCGAGATGACACAGATACGCAGTATTTT,CATGRDDTDTQYF
-,-,TRBV19,13,TRBJ2-7,TGTGCCAGTAGTACTGACAGTTCCTACGAGCAGTACTTC,CASSTDSSYEQYF
once,-,TRBV5-1,14,TRBJ2-7,TGCGCCAGCAGCTTGGTAGGAGGGGGCTACGAGCAGTACTTC,CASSLVGGGYEQYF
-,TRBD2,TRBV4-2,17,TRBJ2-5,TGTGCCAGCAGCCAAGATCCGCTAGCGGGAGGGAAGGAGACCCAGTACTTC,CASSQDPLAGGKETQYF
-,-,TRBV30,14,TRBJ2-3,TGTGCCTGGAGTTTGAGTGGGAGTTTCGATACGCAGTATTTT,CAWSLSGSFDTQYF
-,-,TRBV28,18,TRBJ1-4,TGTGCCAGCAGCCCACGGGGAGACCTACGGGCAACTAATGAAAAACTGTTTTTT,CASSPRGDLRATNEKLFF
-,-,TRBV10-2,13,TRBJ2-7,TGCGCCAGCAGTGAGTCCCCGACGGATGAGCAGTACTTC,CASSESPTDEQYF